Described below is a single TCR beta chain sequence and its context. TCRdb re-called the 5' RACE reads and shows each CDR3 protein once, DNA omitted. This sample's table has about 160,000 distinct CDR3 sequences. The data belong to a study of T cells expressing NK-cell markers. The CDR3 is made up of 17 amino acids. The chain recombines TRBV12-3 or TRBV12-4 with TRBJ2-2; the TCRdb D gene call, TRBD1, has no DNA to confirm it. This sequence originates from a woman between 18 and 70 years old in good health. Input material: blood T cells: a sorted CD56 or NKG2C T cell subset, CD4+ or CD8+ T cells, or bulk PBMC T cells (not recorded which). CDR3 protein: CASSSRDRVRSTGELFF.